Listed here are 28 T cell receptor beta chains from one sample, sequenced in a study of identifying expanded T cells in peripheral blood. Libraries were prepared by immunoSEQ multiplex PCR; TCRdb keeps only in-frame clonotypes and omits some of them. The sample carries approximately 81,000 clones, about four fifths recorded once. Material for sequencing was blood. These receptor sequences come from a person aged 18-70 years in good health.

V usage is TRBV19 and J usage is TRBJ1-1; D might be TRBD1 (6 bases). The CDR3 has 14 amino acids. Trimming pared 7 bases from V and 4 bases from J, leaving 16 bases between. The germline V gene encodes CDR1 LNHDA and CDR2 SQIVND (reference sequence). In DNA form, the CDR3 reads TGTGCCAGTATCGATGATCAGGGGCTCACTGAAGCTTTCTTT. Amino acids: CASIDDQGLTEAFF.

This chain joins TRBV7-9 and TRBJ2-7; D perhaps matches TRBD1 (7 bases). V lost 0 bases to trimming and J lost 5 bases, with 11 bases between them. Germline V gene data show CDR1 as SEHNR and CDR2 as FQNEAQ (reference sequence). CDR3 length: 14 residues. The CDR3 coding sequence is TGTGCCAGCAGCTTAGCCGGCAGGGGGGACGAGCAGTACTTC. Its protein is CASSLAGRGDEQYF.

V is TRBV19 and J is TRBJ1-1, with unresolved D. Germline assignment: CDR1 LNHDA and CDR2 SQIVND (reference sequence). Trimming pared 3 bases from V and 0 bases from J, leaving 11 bases between. This CDR3 contains 15 residues. This CDR3 is CASSMRPGVNTEAFF. CDR3 bases: TGTGCCAGTAGTATGCGTCCCGGGGTGAACACTGAAGCTTTCTTT.

The chain recombines TRBV7-2 with TRBJ2-7; 9 nucleotides align to TRBD2. The CDR3 has 16 residues. Germline V gene lookup returns CDR1 SGHTA and CDR2 FQGNSA. The V and J ends lost 1 base and 3 bases, in that order; junction bases with no gene match: 7. The CDR3 bases are TGTGCCAGCAGCTTAGTAGCGGGAGCCTTTTTCTACGAGCAGTACTTC. Protein sequence: CASSLVAGAFFYEQYF.

The rearrangement links TRBV4-2 to TRBJ2-1, with TRBD2 matching over 10 bases. The CDR3 covers 16 residues. Germline V gene lookup returns CDR1 LGHNA and CDR2 YNFKEQ. Germline trimming cut 0 bases from V and 10 bases from J; bases unmatched to any gene: 9. Here the CDR3 DNA reads TGTGCCAGCAGCCAAGAGGCCCTAGCGGGAGTAGGCGAGCAGTTCTTC. It specifies CASSQEALAGVGEQFF.

This CDR3 is CASSLGSNLKYNEQFF. DNA for the CDR3: TGCGCCAGCAGCTTGGGTTCTAACCTTAAATACAATGAGCAGTTCTTC. The V call is TRBV5-1, the J call TRBJ2-1; D is undetermined. V lost 0 bases and J lost 4, with 14 bases in between. Germline V CDR1 and CDR2: SGHRS, YFSETQ. This CDR3 is built from 16 residues.

The chain links TRBV5-1 to TRBJ2-7, with 7 bases fitting TRBD1. This CDR3 spans 15 amino acids. Germline lookup yields CDR1 SGHRS and CDR2 YFSETQ. Unmatched junction bases numbered 7, after V lost 4 bases and J lost 0 bases. In nucleotides, the CDR3 is TGCGCCAGCAGCCGCCTCGGACAGGACTCCTACGAGCAGTACTTC. It specifies CASSRLGQDSYEQYF.

The rearrangement joins TRBV9 to TRBJ2-1; D tentatively fits TRBD1 or TRBD2 (5 bases each). CDR3 length: 15 amino acids. Germline CDR1 SGDLS, CDR2 YYNGEE. V was pared by 0 bases and J by 5 bases, with 12 bases between. The CDR3 protein is CASSVVGTVDNEQFF. CDR3 nucleotides: TGTGCCAGCAGCGTAGTCGGGACGGTAGACAATGAGCAGTTCTTC. The full variable domain, in which reference TRBV9 and TRBJ2-1 provide the parts outside the CDR3, is DSGVTQTPKHLITATGQRVTLRCSPRSGDLSVYWYQQSLDQGLQFLIQYYNGEERAKGNILERFSAQQFPDLHSELNLSSLELGDSALYFCASSVVGTVDNEQFFGPGTRLTVL.

This clone was seen just once. The V call is TRBV7-9, the J call TRBJ2-3, with 11 bases lining up with TRBD2. Germline CDR1 SEHNR, CDR2 FQNEAQ (reference sequence). The CDR3 is 16 amino acids. With V trimmed by 4 bases and J by 0 bases, 3 bases remained unmatched. The CDR3 nucleotides read TGTGCCAGCAGCTCCACTAGCGGGAGTAGCACAGATACGCAGTATTTT. Its translation is CASSSTSGSSTDTQYF.

V is TRBV9 and J is TRBJ2-3; D gene ambiguous. This CDR3 is 14 amino acids long. CDR1 is SGDLS, CDR2 YYNGEE, per germline. The V and J ends lost 3 bases and 3 bases respectively, with 11 bases between them. This CDR3 reads CASSADGLTDTQYF. CDR3 DNA sequence: TGTGCCAGCAGCGCCGATGGGTTGACAGATACGCAGTATTTT.

The chain couples TRBV11-2 to TRBJ1-4, with 9 bases fitting TRBD1. The V gene end was trimmed by 5 bases and the J gene end by 7 bases; junction bases not matched to a gene: 8. The CDR3 sequence is 15 residues long. CDR1 is SGHAT and CDR2 is FQNNGV in the germline V gene. CDR3: CASSQGDRDIEKLFF. CDR3 nucleotide sequence: TGTGCCAGCAGCCAGGGGGACAGGGACATTGAAAAACTGTTTTTT.

The chain uses TRBV18 and TRBJ2-7; 12 nucleotides match TRBD2. After removal of 4 bases from V and 3 bases from J, the junction contained 7 bases not matched to a gene. Germline-derived CDR1 and CDR2 are KGHSH and LQKENI. The CDR3 loop spans 16 amino acids. In DNA, the CDR3 is TGTGCCAGCTCACTACTAACTAGCGGGAGGAACTACGAGCAGTACTTC. As protein: CASSLLTSGRNYEQYF. Full variable domain (outside the CDR3, taken from reference TRBV18 and TRBJ2-7): NAGVMQNPRHLVRRRGQEARLRCSPMKGHSHVYWYRQLPEEGLKFMVYLQKENIIDESGMPKERFSAEFPKEGPSILRIQQVVRGDSAAYFCASSLLTSGRNYEQYFGPGTRLTVT.

The rearrangement uses TRBV28 and TRBJ1-5; no firm D call. Between the trimmed V and J ends, which lost 5 bases and 0 bases, there was a span of 17 bases. This CDR3 contains 17 residues. Germline assignment: CDR1 MDHEN and CDR2 SYDVKM. The CDR3, as DNA: TGTGCCAGCAGTCTTATGGTGAGCAGGTATAGCAATCAGCCCCAGCATTTT. Amino acids: CASSLMVSRYSNQPQHF.

J is TRBJ1-2 and V is TRBV14; D perhaps matches TRBD1 (5 bases). Trimming removed 0 bases at V and 4 bases at J, with 15 bases between. Germline CDR1 is SGHDN and CDR2 is FVKESK. The CDR3 length is 16 residues. The CDR3 sequence is CASSQEGRDFGYGYTF. DNA for the CDR3: TGTGCCAGCAGCCAAGAAGGGCGGGACTTCGGCTATGGCTACACCTTC.

V usage is TRBV7-8 and J usage is TRBJ2-7; possibly TRBD1 or TRBD2 for D (5 bases each). The CDR3 covers 16 residues. The germline gives CDR1 SGHVS, CDR2 FQNEAQ. Trimming left V 5 bases short and J 0 bases short, with 17 bases between. The CDR3 nucleotides are TGTGCCAGCAGCGCCAACCGGGACCTGAGCTCCTACGAGCAGTACTTC. Protein: CASSANRDLSSYEQYF.

The rearrangement uses TRBV7-2 and TRBJ1-2, with 7 bases matching TRBD1. CDR1 SGHTA and CDR2 FQGNSA come from the germline V gene. Unmatched junction bases numbered 4, after V lost 5 bases and J lost 4 bases. The CDR3 length is 13 residues. The CDR3 DNA sequence: TGTGCCAGCAGCCCGGACAGGTTCTATGGCTACACCTTC. This translates into CASSPDRFYGYTF. Complete variable domain (other parts from reference TRBV7-2 and TRBJ1-2): GAGVSQSPSNKVTEKGKDVELRCDPISGHTALYWYRQSLGQGLEFLIYFQGNSAPDKSGLPSDRFSAERTGGSVSTLTIQRTQQEDSAVYLCASSPDRFYGYTFGSGTRLTVV.

The sample holds a few counts of this clone. The chain links TRBV10-3 to TRBJ2-2; 9 nucleotides agree with TRBD2. V gave up 3 bases and J gave up 6 bases; unmatched junction bases: 8. Germline CDR1 is ENHRY and CDR2 is SYGVKD. The CDR3 totals 16 residues. The CDR3 loop is CAISDRPLAGAGELFF. CDR3 in DNA: TGTGCCATCAGTGATCGGCCGTTAGCGGGAGCCGGGGAGCTGTTTTTT.

The chain employs TRBV7-8 and TRBJ2-2, with 11 nucleotides matching TRBD2. The V gene end was trimmed by 7 bases and the J gene end by 7 bases; junction bases not matched to a gene: 11. The V gene's germline CDR1 is SGHVS and CDR2 FQNEAQ. CDR3 length: 16 residues. The CDR3 nucleotides are TGTGCCAGCACCCTTTTAGCGGGAGGGCCGGGCGGGGAGCTGTTTTTT. It specifies CASTLLAGGPGGELFF.

The V and J genes are TRBV28 and TRBJ1-1, with 12 bases identical to TRBD1. The CDR3 is 18 residues long. CDR1 and CDR2 from the germline V gene are MDHEN and SYDVKM. V lost 8 bases to trimming and J lost 0 bases; unmatched junction nucleotides: 13. CDR3 in DNA: TGTGCCAGCTGCGGGACAGGGGGCGATCCTTCTATGAACACTGAAGCTTTCTTT. This gives the protein CASCGTGGDPSMNTEAFF.

This clone was observed a few times. Here the CDR3 DNA reads TGTGCCATCAGTGAGAGAGTTTGGGAGCAGTACTTC. Translated, it gives CAISERVWEQYF. The chain carries TRBV10-3 and TRBJ2-7, with D unresolved. The CDR3 loop spans 12 amino acids. V was trimmed by 2 bases and J by 7 bases, leaving 9 bases between them. Germline V gene lookup returns CDR1 ENHRY and CDR2 SYGVKD.

The chain carries TRBV7-2 and TRBJ2-7; 12 nucleotides agree with TRBD2. Per the germline V gene, CDR1 is SGHTA and CDR2 is FQGNSA. V lost 3 bases and J lost 0; bases outside the gene matches: 6. This CDR3 contains 17 residues. CDR3 amino acids: CASSFGTSGSSSYEQYF. CDR3 nucleotides: TGTGCCAGCAGCTTCGGGACTAGCGGGTCGAGCTCCTACGAGCAGTACTTC.

The chain carries TRBV20-1 and TRBJ2-5; TRBD2 might be the D (6 bases). Trimming cost V 6 bases and J 5 bases, with 10 bases left between them. The CDR3 sequence is 11 residues long. Germline loops: CDR1 DFQATT, CDR2 SNEGSKA (reference sequence). CDR3 sequence (DNA): TGCAGTGCACTAGCTGGGGAGACCCAGTACTTC. Amino acid sequence: CSALAGETQYF.

The chain uses TRBV15 and TRBJ2-7; D is ambiguous. This CDR3 has 15 residues. CDR1 and CDR2 (germline): LNHNV, YYDKDF (reference sequence). V gave up 1 base and J gave up 0 bases, with 10 bases separating them. The CDR3 coding sequence is TGTGCCACCAGCAGAGTACGGACCAGCTCCTACGAGCAGTACTTC. Amino acid sequence: CATSRVRTSSYEQYF.

The chain carries TRBV9 and TRBJ2-7; 12 bases map to TRBD2. J lost 7 bases, V lost 4 bases, and 9 bases had no gene match. Looked up from germline, CDR1 is SGDLS and CDR2 is YYNGEE. The CDR3 loop spans 15 amino acids. CDR3 nucleotides: TGTGCCAGCAGCCGCGAGGGACTAGCGGGTCCTGAGCAGTACTTC. This codes for CASSREGLAGPEQYF.

The chain has TRBV25-1 and TRBJ2-3, with 7 bases lining up with TRBD2. From germline, CDR1 is MGHDK and CDR2 SYGVNS. The V segment lost 1 base and the J segment 1 base; nucleotides outside the gene matches: 5. This CDR3 has 16 residues. The CDR3 coding sequence is TGTGCCAGCAGTGAATGGGGGGGGACGGGCACAGATACGCAGTATTTT. Protein: CASSEWGGTGTDTQYF.

The V and J genes are TRBV4-1 and TRBJ2-5, with 14 bases matching TRBD2. This CDR3 comprises 20 residues. V shed 1 base, J shed 4 bases, and the junction held 14 bases outside the gene matches. The germline gives CDR1 MGHRA, CDR2 YSYEKL. Here the CDR3 DNA reads TGCGCCAGCAGCCAAGTGGTTGCCGGGACTAGCGGGAGAATCGGAGAGACCCAGTACTTC. Residues: CASSQVVAGTSGRIGETQYF.

The rearrangement uses TRBV5-6 and TRBJ2-3; D unclear. Per germline, CDR1 SGHDT and CDR2 YYEEEE. This CDR3 has 12 residues. Trimming stripped 1 base from V and 3 bases from J, with 3 bases between. The CDR3 nucleotides are TGTGCCAGCAGCTTGTATACAGATACGCAGTATTTT. It codes for CASSLYTDTQYF.

The V and J genes are TRBV28 and TRBJ1-2; D not resolved. Trimming took 3 bases from V and 5 from J, leaving 7 bases between them. The CDR3 is 12 amino acids. Germline CDR1 reads MDHEN; CDR2 reads SYDVKM. The CDR3 sequence: CASSFNRYGYTF. The DNA of the CDR3 is TGTGCCAGCAGTTTTAACAGATATGGCTACACCTTC.